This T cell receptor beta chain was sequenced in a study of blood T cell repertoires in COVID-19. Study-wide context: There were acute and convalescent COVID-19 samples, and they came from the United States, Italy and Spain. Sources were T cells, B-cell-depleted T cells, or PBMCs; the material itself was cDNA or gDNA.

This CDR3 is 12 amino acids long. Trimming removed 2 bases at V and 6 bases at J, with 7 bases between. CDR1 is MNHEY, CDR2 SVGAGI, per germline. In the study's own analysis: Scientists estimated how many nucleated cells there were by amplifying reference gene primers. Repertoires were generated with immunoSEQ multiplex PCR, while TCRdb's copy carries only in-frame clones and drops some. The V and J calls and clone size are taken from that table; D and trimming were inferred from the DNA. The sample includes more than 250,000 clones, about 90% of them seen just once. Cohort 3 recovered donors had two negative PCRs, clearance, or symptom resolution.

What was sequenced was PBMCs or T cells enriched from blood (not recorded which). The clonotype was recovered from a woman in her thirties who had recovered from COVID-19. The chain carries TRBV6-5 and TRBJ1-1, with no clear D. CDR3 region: CASSYPRAEAFF. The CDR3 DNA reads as TGTGCCAGCAGTTACCCGCGGGCTGAAGCTTTCTTT.